This TCR beta chain was identified during a study of T cell responses to AZD1222 COVID-19 vaccine. The CDR3 covers 16 residues. The V and J ends lost 7 bases and 0 bases respectively, with 17 bases between them. Germline loops: CDR1 MDHEN, CDR2 SYDVKM. Measured with immunoSEQ multiplex PCR; TCRdb has only the in-frame clones, and not every one. The sample has over 100,000 clones; more than 75% are singletons. Only one count was recorded for this clone. Its matching antigen is unknown. Study-level findings and limits: Targeting of unmutated variant regions was reportedly seen in nearly half of spike-specific TCRs. The sample set comprised mostly white British donors with more females, and clonal diversity was possibly underestimated. Only a handful of AZD1222 recipients, more than 5 in all, had baseline seropositivity. When two AZD1222 doses had been given, Spike-specific TCR breadth and depth rose.

The sequence came from an adult in good health. This chain connects TRBV28 to TRBJ2-3; no firm D call. Sequences were derived from peripheral blood, sampled on day 0 of AZD1222 vaccination. The CDR3 bases are TGTGCCAGCACACAGAACGGTAGGTCTAGCACAGATACGCAGTATTTT. The encoded protein is CASTQNGRSSTDTQYF.